These 23 T cell receptor beta chains came from one sample sequenced in a study of cytomegalovirus exposure and HLA in healthy donors. 60 Vbeta and 13 Jbeta primers were used in PCR. The protocol was immunoSEQ multiplex PCR, while the TCRdb copy is restricted to in-frame clones and leaves out a portion. The sample table includes about 25,000 clones. Sequencing used PBMCs. These receptors all stem from a male donor in good health and CMV-seropositive.

The chain joins TRBV27 to TRBJ2-6; D gene uncertain. V was trimmed by 2 bases and J by 0 bases, leaving 5 bases between them. Germline values: CDR1 MNHEY, CDR2 SMNVEV (reference sequence). The CDR3 spans 15 residues. The CDR3 reads CASSLVYSGANVLTF. CDR3 coding DNA: TGTGCCAGCAGTTTAGTCTACTCTGGGGCCAACGTCCTGACTTTC.

V and J are TRBV2 and TRBJ2-2; perhaps TRBD2 as D (5 bases). This CDR3 has 12 residues. From germline, CDR1 is SNHLY and CDR2 FYNNEI. V was clipped by 10 bases and J by 6 bases, with 12 bases between them. The DNA for the CDR3 is TGTGCCACCGACGGAGGTGCCGGGGAGCTGTTTTTT. Protein: CATDGGAGELFF.

The genes are TRBV9 and TRBJ1-1; D unresolved. The germline gives CDR1 SGDLS, CDR2 YYNGEE. The germline V and J ends were trimmed by 0 bases and 7 bases, with 19 bases remaining between them. CDR3 length equals 16 residues. Here the CDR3 reads CASSVGAVQAGDEAFF. The CDR3, as DNA: TGTGCCAGCAGCGTAGGGGCCGTTCAGGCTGGTGATGAAGCTTTCTTT.

The J gene is TRBJ2-1, the V gene TRBV20-1; D unclear. The V and J ends lost 7 bases and 5 bases respectively, with 9 bases between them. The CDR3 extends over 11 amino acids. The germline V gene encodes CDR1 DFQATT and CDR2 SNEGSKA (reference sequence). CDR3 in DNA: TGCAGTGAGAGAAAAGACAATGAGCAGTTCTTC. Its protein is CSERKDNEQFF.

The chain has TRBV30 and TRBJ1-1; tentatively, D is TRBD1 (6 bases). Trimming cost V 3 bases and J 1 base, with 21 bases left between them. This CDR3 has 17 amino acids. Germline CDR1 GTSNPN, CDR2 SVGIG (reference sequence). CDR3 amino acids: CAWSRWGRGSRNTEAFF. As DNA, the CDR3 is TGTGCCTGGAGCCGGTGGGGCAGGGGCTCCAGGAACACTGAAGCTTTCTTT.

About this clone itself: The germline gene is not matched at one end of the junction; a read error may be the cause. The rearrangement uses TRBV7-7 and TRBJ1-1; perhaps TRBD1 as D (6 bases). CDR1 is SSHAT and CDR2 is FNYEAQ in the germline V gene (reference sequence). The CDR3 is 19 amino acids. The CDR3 DNA sequence: TGTGCTAGCAGCCCAGGTGGGGGGCCGGGGGGTCTTTTGAACACTGAAGCTTTCTTT. Translating it yields CASSPGGGPGGLLNTEAFF. Looking up the rest from reference TRBV7-7 and TRBJ1-1 gives the full variable domain: GAGVSQSPRYKVTKRGQDVTLRCDPISSHATLYWYQQALGQGPEFLTYFNYEAQPDKSGLPSDRFSAERPEGSISTLTIQRTEQRDSAMYRCASSPGGGPGGLLNTEAFFGQGTRLTVV.

The genes are TRBV4-3 and TRBJ1-4; weak D call: TRBD1 (6 bases). V lost 8 bases, J lost 5 bases, and 15 bases lay in between. Germline V CDR1 and CDR2: LGHNA, YSLEER. The CDR3 has 14 amino acids. Here the CDR3 reads CASGPTGGNEKLFF. The CDR3 DNA reads TGCGCCAGCGGACCGACAGGAGGAAATGAAAAACTGTTTTTT.

The chain employs TRBV28 and TRBJ1-2, with 7 bases fitting TRBD1. V shed 10 bases and J 2 bases; nucleotides not matched to a gene: 7. Germline CDR1 is MDHEN and CDR2 is SYDVKM. The CDR3 has 13 residues. This CDR3 is CATKEGANYGYTF. CDR3 DNA: TGTGCCACCAAGGAGGGGGCGAACTATGGCTACACCTTC.

The chain uses TRBV19 and TRBJ1-2; D gene uncertain. Trimming left V 0 bases short and J 4 bases short, with 9 bases between. The CDR3 loop spans 14 amino acids. CDR1 and CDR2 from the germline V gene are LNHDA and SQIVND (reference sequence). The chain's CDR3 is CASSIEETVYGYTF. The CDR3 DNA sequence: TGTGCCAGTAGTATAGAGGAGACCGTCTATGGCTACACCTTC.

The chain combines TRBV6-5 with TRBJ1-1; TRBD1 agrees at 12 bases. The CDR3 is made up of 16 amino acids. In germline, CDR1 is MNHEY, CDR2 SVGAGI. The J segment lost 2 bases and the V segment lost 4 bases, leaving 5 bases of the junction unmatched. CDR3 bases: TGTGCCAGCAGTTTTTCAGGGACAGGGGGCAACACTGAAGCTTTCTTT. Its translation: CASSFSGTGGNTEAFF.

The DNA of the CDR3 is TGTGCCAGCTCGCCCTCGGAGGGGTACACTGAAGCTTTCTTT. Translation: CASSPSEGYTEAFF. This sequence joins TRBV18 and TRBJ1-1; maybe TRBD1 (5 bases). The V gene lost 6 bases and the J gene lost 3 bases, with 14 bases spanning the gap. Per the germline V gene, CDR1 is KGHSH and CDR2 is LQKENI. The CDR3 covers 14 residues.

J is TRBJ1-1 and V is TRBV28, with 7 bases fitting TRBD1. The CDR3 sequence is 14 residues long. V was pared by 3 bases and J by 4 bases, with 5 bases of the junction left unmatched. Germline V gene lookup returns CDR1 MDHEN and CDR2 SYDVKM. This CDR3 is CASSLPTGATEAFF. The CDR3 region has the DNA TGTGCCAGCAGTTTGCCCACAGGGGCCACTGAAGCTTTCTTT.

The chain couples TRBV10-3 to TRBJ1-5; unclear D gene. The V gene's germline CDR1 is ENHRY and CDR2 SYGVKD. CDR3 size: 14 residues. The V and J ends lost 2 bases and 5 bases respectively, with 10 bases between them. CDR3 in amino acids: CAISEGSAYQPQHF. The DNA for the CDR3 is TGTGCCATCAGTGAGGGTAGCGCATATCAGCCCCAGCATTTT.

The chain couples TRBV19 to TRBJ1-2; 8 positions match TRBD1. Germline assignment: CDR1 LNHDA and CDR2 SQIVND (reference sequence). V lost 5 bases and J lost 6; bases outside the gene matches: 5. The CDR3 spans 13 residues. CDR3 in amino acids: CASSPTGGDGYTF. In nucleotides, the CDR3 is TGTGCCAGTAGTCCCACAGGGGGGGATGGCTACACCTTC.

V and J are TRBV2 and TRBJ2-1, with 7 bases matching TRBD2. V shed 8 bases, J shed 9 bases, and the junction held 10 bases outside the gene matches. Germline values: CDR1 SNHLY, CDR2 FYNNEI. The CDR3 consists of 13 residues. CDR3: CASGAGVESEQFF. In DNA, the CDR3 is TGTGCCAGCGGGGCGGGGGTGGAAAGTGAGCAGTTCTTC.

The gene calls are TRBV15 and TRBJ2-3; possibly TRBD2 for D (6 bases). CDR3 size: 16 residues. The ends were cut back, 3 bases at V and 2 bases at J, with 15 bases in the middle. Germline loops: CDR1 LNHNV, CDR2 YYDKDF (reference sequence). The CDR3 DNA reads TGTGCCACCAGCAGGGAGGGAGACCTATTCACAGATACGCAGTATTTT. Residues: CATSREGDLFTDTQYF.

The V call is TRBV9, the J call TRBJ1-1; 7 bases map to TRBD1. This CDR3 comprises 13 residues. CDR1 SGDLS and CDR2 YYNGEE come from the germline V gene. With 6 bases clipped from V and 5 bases from J, the junction kept 7 bases outside the gene matches. The CDR3 region is CASTNQGGTEAFF. The DNA of the CDR3 is TGTGCCAGCACCAACCAGGGGGGTACTGAAGCTTTCTTT. Based on the CDR3 plus reference TRBV9 and TRBJ1-1, the full variable domain is DSGVTQTPKHLITATGQRVTLRCSPRSGDLSVYWYQQSLDQGLQFLIQYYNGEERAKGNILERFSAQQFPDLHSELNLSSLELGDSALYFCASTNQGGTEAFFGQGTRLTVV.

Comments on this clone: The junction does not match germline at one end; this may be a read error. The chain links TRBV30 to TRBJ2-7; TRBD1 agrees at 9 bases. Germline assignment: CDR1 GTSNPN and CDR2 SVGIG (reference sequence). CDR3 size: 15 residues. This chain's CDR3 is CAGSGLGTGFYEQYF. Here the CDR3 DNA reads TGTGCCGGGAGTGGTCTCGGGACAGGGTTCTACGAGCAGTACTTC. Together with reference TRBV30 and TRBJ2-7, the CDR3 gives the full variable domain: SQTIHQWPATLVQPVGSPLSLECTVEGTSNPNLYWYRQAAGRGLQLLFYSVGIGQISSEVPQNLSASRPQDRQFILSSKKLLLSDSGFYLCAGSGLGTGFYEQYFGPGTRLTVT.

This rearrangement joins TRBV7-9 to TRBJ1-5; D call uncertain. The V and J ends lost 5 bases and 3 bases respectively, with 5 bases between them. The CDR3 spans 12 residues. CDR1 is SEHNR, CDR2 FQNEAQ, per germline (reference sequence). CDR3 DNA sequence: TGTGCCAGCAGCCCTCCCAATCAGCCCCAGCATTTT. Amino acids: CASSPPNQPQHF.

This rearrangement joins TRBV6-5 to TRBJ2-5; TRBD1 matches 7 bases. Germline V gene lookup returns CDR1 MNHEY and CDR2 SVGAGI. The CDR3 extends over 14 amino acids. J was trimmed by 3 bases and V by 7 bases; bases with no gene match: 8. The CDR3 reads CASIPGTDKETQYF. In DNA form, the CDR3 reads TGTGCCAGCATCCCCGGGACAGATAAAGAGACCCAGTACTTC.

The chain is built from TRBV18 and TRBJ2-7; 8 bases agree with TRBD1. The ends lost 5 bases at V and 8 bases at J; junction bases unmatched: 20. Per the germline V gene, CDR1 is KGHSH and CDR2 is LQKENI. The CDR3 loop spans 17 amino acids. The CDR3 sequence is CASSNSESVGTGIKQYF. The CDR3 coding sequence is TGTGCCAGCTCAAACTCGGAGTCGGTGGGGACAGGAATAAAGCAGTACTTC.

The chain couples TRBV28 to TRBJ1-1; D is ambiguous. The V end was cut by 6 bases, the J end by 5 bases, with 7 bases between. The CDR3 length is 11 residues. CDR1 MDHEN and CDR2 SYDVKM come from the germline V gene. DNA for the CDR3: TGTGCCAGCAGGCTGACTACTGAAGCTTTCTTT. It yields the protein CASRLTTEAFF.

The chain combines TRBV5-6 with TRBJ2-7, with TRBD1 matching over 8 bases. This CDR3 is built from 15 residues. The V gene end was trimmed by 4 bases and the J gene end by 2 bases; junction bases not matched to a gene: 8. CDR1 and CDR2 from the germline V gene are SGHDT and YYEEEE. The CDR3 DNA reads TGTGCCAGCAGCCCCCCAGGGGGCCCTGCCTACGAGCAGTACTTC. As protein: CASSPPGGPAYEQYF.